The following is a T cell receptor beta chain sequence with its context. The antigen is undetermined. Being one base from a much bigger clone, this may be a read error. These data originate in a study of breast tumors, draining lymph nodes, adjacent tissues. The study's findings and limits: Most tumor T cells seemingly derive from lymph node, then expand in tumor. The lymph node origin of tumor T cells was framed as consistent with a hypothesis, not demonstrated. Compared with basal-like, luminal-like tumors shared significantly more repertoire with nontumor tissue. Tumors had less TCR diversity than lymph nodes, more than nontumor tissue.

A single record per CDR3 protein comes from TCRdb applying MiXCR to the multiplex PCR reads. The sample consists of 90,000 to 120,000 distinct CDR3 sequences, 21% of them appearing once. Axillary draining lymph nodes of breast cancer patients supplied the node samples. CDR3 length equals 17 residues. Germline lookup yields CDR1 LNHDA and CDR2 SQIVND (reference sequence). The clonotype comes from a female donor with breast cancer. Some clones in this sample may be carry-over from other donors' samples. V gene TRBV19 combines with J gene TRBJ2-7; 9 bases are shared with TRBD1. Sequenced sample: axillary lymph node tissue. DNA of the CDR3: TGTGCCAGTAGTATAGATCGGACAGGGGAATTCTGTTACGAGCAGTGCTTC. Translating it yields CASSIDRTGEFCYEQCF.